This T cell receptor (beta chain) was captured in a study of T cell changes during pregnancy in multiple sclerosis. Per the germline V gene, CDR1 is SGHAT and CDR2 is FQNNGV. The ends were cut back, 2 bases at V and 7 bases at J, with 5 bases in the middle. CDR3 length: 12 residues. The data were produced by immunoSEQ multiplex PCR, yet TCRdb's version contains in-frame clones alone and is incomplete. The repertoire holds 25,000 to 35,000 clones, with 80% to 90% as singletons. The chain has TRBV11-2 and TRBJ2-2; D not certain. Sequencing was performed on CD8+ T cells from peripheral blood mononuclear cells, taken in the second trimester of pregnancy. The receptor's source is a female donor with multiple sclerosis, enrolled in a pregnancy study. CDR3 amino acids: CASSLLYGELFF. CDR3 bases: TGTGCCAGCAGCTTACTGTACGGGGAGCTGTTTTTT.